The next 24 T cell receptor beta chains were all read from a single sample in a study of Ad26.COV2.S vaccination and SARS-CoV-2 variants. Libraries were prepared by immunoSEQ multiplex PCR; TCRdb keeps only in-frame clonotypes and omits some of them. The table shows around 300,000 clones, with roughly 91% occurring only once. Treatment given: about 20 received Ad26.COV2.S at low or high dose, single or two shots; several received placebo; per-sample allocation not given. At day 63 after the first vaccine or placebo injection, samples were drawn. Material: peripheral blood, obtained in a trial of Ad26.COV2.S vaccine versus placebo. The source is a person between 18 and 65 years old who received the Ad26.COV2.S COVID-19 vaccine or a placebo.

The chain uses TRBV28 and TRBJ1-5, with 11 bases identical to TRBD1. Unmatched junction bases numbered 12, after V lost 6 bases and J lost 2 bases. Germline assignment: CDR1 MDHEN and CDR2 SYDVKM. The CDR3 runs to 18 residues. The CDR3 sequence: CASSIRRWTGGGNQPQHF. The CDR3 nucleotides are TGTGCCAGCAGCATTAGACGATGGACAGGGGGCGGCAATCAGCCCCAGCATTTT. Full variable domain (remainder filled in from reference TRBV28 and TRBJ1-5): DVKVTQSSRYLVKRTGEKVFLECVQDMDHENMFWYRQDPGLGLRLIYFSYDVKMKEKGDIPEGYSVSREKKERFSLILESASTNQTSMYLCASSIRRWTGGGNQPQHFGDGTRLSIL.

On this clone itself: The sample has other DNA sequences that encode this CDR3 too. The genes are TRBV5-1 and TRBJ2-1; no definite D call. The CDR3 runs 14 residues. Germline assignment: CDR1 SGHRS and CDR2 YFSETQ. V lost 0 bases to trimming and J lost 1 base, with 5 bases between them. The CDR3 nucleotides are TGCGCCAGCAGCTTGGGGGGTTCCTACAATGAGCAGTTCTTC. It codes for CASSLGGSYNEQFF. Variable domain in full (rest from reference TRBV5-1 and TRBJ2-1): KAGVTQTPRYLIKTRGQQVTLSCSPISGHRSVSWYQQTPGQGLQFLFEYFSETQRNKGNFPGRFSGRQFSNSRSEMNVSTLELGDSALYLCASSLGGSYNEQFFGPGTRLTVL.

V usage is TRBV18 and J usage is TRBJ1-2; maybe TRBD1 (6 bases). There are 15 residues in the CDR3. V lost 2 bases and J 5 bases, leaving 15 bases between the germline ends. Germline assignment: CDR1 KGHSH and CDR2 LQKENI. DNA for the CDR3: TGTGCCAGCTCACCAGAACAGGGAATTGAGTATGGCTACACCTTC. This encodes CASSPEQGIEYGYTF.

J is TRBJ2-7 and V is TRBV28; D is perhaps TRBD2 (5 bases). The CDR3 spans 15 residues. Germline CDR1 reads MDHEN; CDR2 reads SYDVKM. V lost 5 bases to trimming and J lost 0 bases, with 14 bases between them. Written as DNA, the CDR3 is TGTGCCAGCAGTCCTATGACGGGGATCTCCTACGAGCAGTACTTC. Translated, it gives CASSPMTGISYEQYF.

In nucleotides, the CDR3 is TGTGCCAGCAGCATAGCGGGAGGGCATTACAATGAGCAGTTCTTC. It is translated as CASSIAGGHYNEQFF. The rearrangement uses TRBV3-1 (or the pseudogene TRBV3-2) and TRBJ2-1; TRBD2 aligns across 11 bases. After removal of 5 bases from V and 4 bases from J, the junction contained 4 bases not matched to a gene. The CDR3 sequence is 15 residues long. Per the germline V gene, CDR1 is LGHDT and CDR2 is YNNKEL (reference sequence).

This sequence joins TRBV5-4 and TRBJ1-1, with a possible D match to TRBD1 (6 bases). The CDR3 is made up of 13 amino acids. V was cut by 5 bases and J by 4 bases, with 12 bases left in between. Germline CDR1 and CDR2: SGHNT and YYREEE (reference sequence). CDR3 DNA sequence: TGTGCCAGCAGTTTAGGGGGGGTCACTGAAGCTTTCTTT. Translation: CASSLGGVTEAFF.

V is TRBV9 and J is TRBJ2-1; 8 nucleotides agree with TRBD2. J lost 0 bases, V lost 3 bases, and 2 bases had no gene match. The V gene's germline CDR1 is SGDLS and CDR2 YYNGEE. The CDR3 has 15 residues. The CDR3 coding sequence is TGTGCCAGCAGCGCGCGGGGGGACTCCTACAATGAGCAGTTCTTC. It translates to CASSARGDSYNEQFF.

The rearrangement joins TRBV4-1 to TRBJ1-6; TRBD1 might be the D (5 bases). Per the germline V gene, CDR1 is MGHRA and CDR2 is YSYEKL. There are 14 residues in the CDR3. Trimming stripped 11 bases from V and 4 bases from J, with 15 bases between. The CDR3 sequence is CAVGGTAYNSPLHF. The CDR3 DNA is TGCGCCGTCGGGGGGACGGCGTATAATTCACCCCTCCACTTT.

The chain uses TRBV6-1 and TRBJ1-5; the D is unclear. The germline CDR1 and CDR2 sequences are MNHNS and SASEGT. Trimming removed 1 base from V and 0 bases from J, with 16 bases in between. The CDR3 has 18 amino acids. Here the CDR3 DNA reads TGTGCCAGCAGTGAAGGGAGTCTGGCAGGCTATAGCAATCAGCCCCAGCATTTT. Its translation: CASSEGSLAGYSNQPQHF.

The chain joins TRBV19 to TRBJ2-7; D may be TRBD2 (5 bases). V lost 6 bases, J lost 5 bases, and 14 bases lay in between. The CDR3 sequence is 13 residues long. Germline lookup yields CDR1 LNHDA and CDR2 SQIVND (reference sequence). CDR3 DNA sequence: TGTGCCAGTAGGGAAAGGACCGGGAACGAGCAGTACTTC. This sequence encodes CASRERTGNEQYF.

V is TRBV5-1 and J is TRBJ2-1; no reliable D call. The V gene lost 1 base and the J gene lost 0 bases, with 17 bases spanning the gap. The CDR3 spans 18 residues. Per the germline V gene, CDR1 is SGHRS and CDR2 is YFSETQ. The CDR3 sequence: CASSLLAGEFNSYNEQFF. DNA for the CDR3: TGCGCCAGCAGCTTGTTAGCCGGCGAGTTTAACTCCTACAATGAGCAGTTCTTC.

The chain recombines TRBV4-3 with TRBJ1-6; D may be TRBD1 (6 bases). Germline CDR1 is LGHNA and CDR2 is YSLEER. Trimming removed 0 bases from V and 12 bases from J, with 9 bases in between. This CDR3 has 13 amino acids. The CDR3 sequence: CASSQDKGGPLHF. The CDR3, as DNA: TGCGCCAGCAGCCAAGATAAAGGGGGACCCCTCCACTTT.

The gene calls are TRBV7-2 and TRBJ1-1; D gene unclear. The CDR3 is 14 residues long. V lost 7 bases and J lost 0, with 12 bases in between. Germline V gene lookup returns CDR1 SGHTA and CDR2 FQGNSA. CDR3 sequence: CASTPRPLNTEAFF. In DNA, the CDR3 is TGTGCCAGCACCCCAAGGCCTCTGAACACTGAAGCTTTCTTT.

V gene TRBV15 combines with J gene TRBJ1-6; D gene uncertain. The V gene's germline CDR1 is LNHNV and CDR2 YYDKDF (reference sequence). The CDR3 covers 13 residues. V lost 0 bases to trimming and J lost 8 bases, with 5 bases between them. The CDR3 reads CATSRDSDSPLHF. The CDR3 DNA reads as TGTGCCACCAGCAGAGACAGTGATTCACCCCTCCACTTT.

The chain recombines TRBV30 with TRBJ1-3; D ambiguous. Germline CDR1 and CDR2: GTSNPN and SVGIG (reference sequence). The CDR3 covers 14 residues. V was cut by 3 bases and J by 0 bases, with 9 bases left in between. The CDR3, as DNA: TGTGCCTGGAGCGGCGGTCTCTCTGGAAACACCATATATTTT. It codes for CAWSGGLSGNTIYF.

The chain has TRBV6-6 and TRBJ1-6, with D unresolved. The CDR3 spans 15 residues. V lost 5 bases and J 0 bases, leaving 8 bases between the germline ends. Germline loops: CDR1 MNHNY, CDR2 SVGAGI (reference sequence). Here the CDR3 DNA reads TGTGCCAGCAGTCCCGGACTCTCCTATAATTCACCCCTCCACTTT. The encoded protein is CASSPGLSYNSPLHF.

The gene calls are TRBV18 and TRBJ2-7; 12 bases are shared with TRBD2. The CDR3 totals 18 residues. V was pared by 3 bases and J by 0 bases, with 9 bases of the junction left unmatched. Germline values: CDR1 KGHSH, CDR2 LQKENI. The CDR3 spells CASSPGLAGGSYSYEQYF. In nucleotides, the CDR3 is TGTGCCAGCTCACCTGGGCTAGCGGGAGGGTCTTACTCCTACGAGCAGTACTTC.

A remark on this clone: The junction does not match germline at one end; this may be a read error. This chain joins TRBV7-7 and TRBJ2-3; TRBD2 agrees at 7 bases. The CDR3 is 15 amino acids. Germline CDR1 reads SSHAT; CDR2 reads FNYEAQ (reference sequence). The CDR3 region is CASSRTGGGTDTQYF. The CDR3 bases are TGTGCTAGCAGCCGGACTGGCGGGGGTACAGATACGCAGTATTTT.

This clone has just a few counts. J is TRBJ1-2 and V is TRBV18; 11 nucleotides agree with TRBD1. Germline V gives CDR1 KGHSH, CDR2 LQKENI. V was clipped by 8 bases and J by 2 bases; unmatched bases: 1. The CDR3 sequence is 13 residues long. CDR3 sequence reads: CASGTGGNYGYTF. CDR3 DNA: TGTGCCAGCGGGACAGGGGGAAACTATGGCTACACCTTC. The entire variable domain, with the rest obtained from reference TRBV18 and TRBJ1-2, is as follows: NAGVMQNPRHLVRRRGQEARLRCSPMKGHSHVYWYRQLPEEGLKFMVYLQKENIIDESGMPKERFSAEFPKEGPSILRIQQVVRGDSAAYFCASGTGGNYGYTFGSGTRLTVV.

The chain carries TRBV5-5 and TRBJ2-2, with TRBD2 matching over 7 bases. V shed 3 bases, J shed 3 bases, and the junction held 5 bases outside the gene matches. This CDR3 has 15 amino acids. Germline V lookup: CDR1 SGHKS, CDR2 YYEKEE (reference sequence). CDR3 in DNA: TGTGCCAGCAGCTGGGTAGCGGGTCACACCGGGGAGCTGTTTTTT. It yields the protein CASSWVAGHTGELFF. Based on the CDR3 plus reference TRBV5-5 and TRBJ2-2, the full variable domain is DAGVTQSPTHLIKTRGQQVTLRCSPISGHKSVSWYQQVLGQGPQFIFQYYEKEERGRGNFPDRFSARQFPNYSSELNVNALLLGDSALYLCASSWVAGHTGELFFGEGSRLTVL.

The chain couples TRBV4-3 to TRBJ2-7, with D tentatively TRBD1 (5 bases). The CDR3 extends over 15 amino acids. CDR1 is LGHNA and CDR2 is YSLEER in the germline V gene. V was clipped by 1 base and J by 2 bases, with 12 bases between them. DNA for the CDR3: TGCGCCAGCAGCCAAGTTCTCACAGGACCCTACGAGCAGTACTTC. Translation: CASSQVLTGPYEQYF.

The genes are TRBV7-6 and TRBJ1-6, with 11 bases aligning to TRBD1. The V segment lost 5 bases and the J segment 7 bases; nucleotides outside the gene matches: 7. Germline lookup yields CDR1 SGHVS and CDR2 FNYEAQ. There are 16 residues in the CDR3. The CDR3: CASSPGQGARNSPLHF. The CDR3 nucleotides read TGTGCCAGCAGCCCCGGACAGGGGGCGAGGAATTCACCCCTCCACTTT.

This rearrangement joins TRBV6-2 or TRBV6-3 to TRBJ2-2, with D possibly being TRBD2 (6 bases). The germline V and J ends were trimmed by 2 bases and 2 bases, with 12 bases remaining between them. The CDR3 is made up of 16 amino acids. Germline lookup yields CDR1 MNHEY and CDR2 SVGEGT. This chain's CDR3 is CASSYEGLRNTGELFF. Written as DNA, the CDR3 is TGTGCCAGCAGTTACGAGGGACTCCGAAACACCGGGGAGCTGTTTTTT.

The J gene is TRBJ2-3, the V gene TRBV2, with 10 bases matching TRBD1. Germline CDR1 SNHLY, CDR2 FYNNEI. The V gene end was trimmed by 2 bases and the J gene end by 7 bases; junction bases not matched to a gene: 6. The CDR3 is 15 amino acids. The CDR3 loop is CASSESRQGAYTQYF. The DNA of the CDR3 is TGTGCCAGCAGTGAATCAAGACAGGGGGCATATACGCAGTATTTT.